This T cell receptor beta chain came from a study of immune evolution from preneoplasia to lung adenocarcinoma. Study-wide points: Later-stage lesions appeared to have more T cells, more diversity, less clonality. Normal lung had the highest top T cell clone frequencies.

Assay used: immunoSEQ multiplex PCR; TCRdb lists only in-frame clones, some missing. Among approximately 1,100 clones listed, more than 75% were seen once. CDR3 size: 14 residues. Germline V CDR1 and CDR2: SGHVS, FNYEAQ. J gave up 0 bases and V 6 bases, and 3 bases lay outside the gene matches. Remarks on this clone: The antigen is undetermined.

Histologic diagnosis was independently verified by two lung pathologists. Source material: FFPE tissue from an adenomatous hyperplasia lung lesion. The subset was: atypical adenomatous hyperplasia (AAH), lung preneoplasia. The origin of this receptor is a person aged 55-85 years with lung adenocarcinoma. The rearrangement uses TRBV7-6 and TRBJ2-3, with 7 bases fitting TRBD2. The CDR3 nucleotides read TGTGCCAGCAGATCTAGCGGTAGCACAGATACGCAGTATTTT. Translating gives CASRSSGSTDTQYF.